Below, 10 T cell receptor beta chains from the same sample are listed, as sequenced in a study of T cell responses to AZD1222 COVID-19 vaccine. Assay used: immunoSEQ multiplex PCR; TCRdb lists only in-frame clones, some missing. This sample has about 130,000 clones, with 89% found just once. Sequencing used peripheral blood, obtained on day 0 of AZD1222 vaccination. The receptors here all came from an adult in good health.

This chain joins TRBV6-1 and TRBJ1-6, with TRBD1 matching over 7 bases. CDR1 and CDR2 from the germline V gene are MNHNS and SASEGT. The V segment lost 1 base and the J segment 10 bases; nucleotides outside the gene matches: 7. The CDR3 is 15 amino acids. The DNA of the CDR3 is TGTGCCAGCAGTGAAGGACAGGGTGCGAACTCACCCCTCCACTTT. It translates to CASSEGQGANSPLHF.

This chain uses TRBV27 with TRBJ1-1; D uncertain. The CDR3 spans 15 residues. V gave up 5 bases and J gave up 0 bases, with 13 bases separating them. The V gene's germline CDR1 is MNHEY and CDR2 SMNVEV (reference sequence). CDR3 sequence (DNA): TGTGCCAGCAGTCCCCCTGAAGCGATGAACACTGAAGCTTTCTTT. Encoded protein: CASSPPEAMNTEAFF.

The chain couples TRBV7-9 to TRBJ1-6, with unresolved D. Germline V gene sequence: CDR1 SEHNR, CDR2 FQNEAQ (reference sequence). This CDR3 has 14 amino acids. The germline V and J ends were trimmed by 4 bases and 7 bases, with 11 bases remaining between them. Here the CDR3 reads CASSSAGSNSPLHF. The CDR3, as DNA: TGTGCCAGCAGCTCGGCGGGGTCCAATTCACCCCTCCACTTT.

The V and J genes are TRBV7-2 and TRBJ2-7; 12 bases match TRBD2. Germline V gene lookup returns CDR1 SGHTA and CDR2 FQGNSA. V shed 6 bases, J shed 6 bases, and the junction held 3 bases outside the gene matches. This CDR3 has 13 amino acids. DNA of the CDR3: TGTGCCAGCAGTACTAGCGGGAGGCTCGAGCAGTACTTC. This gives the protein CASSTSGRLEQYF.

A word on this clone: Other DNA variants within this sample encode the same CDR3. The chain has TRBV24-1 and TRBJ2-1; tentatively, D is TRBD1 (6 bases). The CDR3 loop spans 14 amino acids. Deletions cut 5 bases from V and 3 bases from J, with 10 bases between. Germline CDR1 and CDR2: KGHDR and SFDVKD. CDR3 DNA: TGTGCCACCAGTGGTCAGGGGAACTACAATGAGCAGTTCTTC. The encoded protein is CATSGQGNYNEQFF.

The chain combines TRBV6-2 or TRBV6-3 with TRBJ1-6; D may be TRBD1 (5 bases). The CDR3 contains 14 residues. Trimming left V 0 bases short and J 9 bases short, with 9 bases between. CDR1 is MNHEY, CDR2 SVGEGT, per germline. Here the CDR3 reads CASSYSQEISPLHF. The CDR3 DNA sequence: TGTGCCAGCAGTTACTCACAGGAAATTTCACCCCTCCACTTT.

The rearrangement links TRBV6-5 to TRBJ1-1; 7 bases are shared with TRBD1. This CDR3 contains 15 residues. Germline loops: CDR1 MNHEY, CDR2 SVGAGI. The trim removed 6 bases at V and 1 base at J, leaving 8 bases unmatched. As DNA, the CDR3 is TGTGCCAGCAGATATCCGGGACAGAGGAACACTGAAGCTTTCTTT. This sequence encodes CASRYPGQRNTEAFF.

This clone was seen once. CDR3 sequence (DNA): TGTGCCAGCAGCCAAGCGTCAGCTAACTATGGCTACACCTTC. Its translation: CASSQASANYGYTF. The V gene is TRBV3-1 (or the pseudogene TRBV3-2), the J gene TRBJ1-2; D unresolved. CDR1 and CDR2 (germline): LGHDT, YNNKEL (reference sequence). The CDR3 extends over 14 amino acids. V was pared by 1 base and J by 0 bases, with 6 bases between.

This clone was seen only a few times. This chain uses TRBV11-2 with TRBJ2-3, with a possible D match to TRBD2 (6 bases). Per germline, CDR1 SGHAT and CDR2 FQNNGV. CDR3 length: 12 residues. V gave up 4 bases and J gave up 8 bases, with 10 bases separating them. The CDR3 region is CASSSVGGTQYF. The CDR3 DNA reads TGTGCCAGCAGCTCAGTCGGGGGTACGCAGTATTTT.

CDR3 sequence reads: CASSRTGVTDTQYF. The CDR3 DNA reads as TGTGCCAGCAGCAGGACAGGGGTCACAGATACGCAGTATTTT. The chain uses TRBV7-9 and TRBJ2-3; 9 bases align to TRBD1. V shed 5 bases and J 2 bases; nucleotides not matched to a gene: 2. The CDR3 has 14 residues. CDR1 and CDR2 (germline): SEHNR, FQNEAQ (reference sequence).